Listed here is a single T cell receptor (beta chain). This clone was counted a single time. Its antigen is currently not known. Base qualities are missing; no much larger clone stands one base away. For CDR1 and CDR2, the germline V gene (reference sequence) lists MNHNY and SVGAGI. Germline trimming: 5 bases from V, 4 bases from J; junction bases outside gene matches: 13. Taken from cysteine to phenylalanine, the CDR3 has 17 residues. Solely the CDR3 DNA is kept, with 51 bases framed from the first base. This entry belongs to a study of blood T cell repertoires in COVID-19 (dated by TCRdb to about 2020). Context from the whole study: Collaborator samples came from the United States, Italy and Spain and covered acute and convalescent phases of COVID-19. The prospective study material was composed of cDNA or gDNA derived from T cells, B-cell-depleted T cells, or PBMCs. Deeply sampled blood TCRbeta repertoires from subjects exposed to, actively infected with, or recovered from COVID-19 were included in the dataset. The repertoires were released in a freely available public database meant as a resource for research on the immune response to SARS-CoV-2. The samples were drawn from the first 160 participants of the ongoing ImmuneRACE study and from 1,254 subjects provided by 6 global collaborators. The sample metadata nearly always contained a de-identified subject ID, COVID-19 status, age in years and sex. Where available, HLA class I and class II types were obtained from metadata supplied by the sample provider rather than from assay-based typing. Findings and caveats that apply to the study as a whole: How much clinical and demographic metadata was included differed by source and by participant, and the metadata was provided uncurated.

TCRbeta CDR3 regions were amplified from genomic DNA by means of the immunoSEQ Assay, a bias-controlled multiplex PCR. The paper's data handling went like this. Nucleated cell counts per sample were estimated from amplification of reference gene primers within the assay. To quantify the absolute abundance of each unique TCRbeta CDR3 rearrangement, sequence reads were collapsed and filtered. For each sample, productive Simpson clonality was calculated as the square root of Simpson's diversity index over productive rearrangements. TCRdb re-hosts the immuneACCESS table, in-frame sequences only. Its copies lack some clones; in the studies checked, an unresolved V gene accounts for under half of them, and the cause for the rest is not known. V and J calls and clone size follow that table, whereas D and trimming were derived from the DNA. Recorded for this sample are 100,000 or so clones; approximately 85% of them occurred a single time. Of the sample, around 6.9% falls within the top ten clones.

The collaborating institutions used their own protocols to collect whole blood in K2EDTA tubes. For TCRbeta analysis, collaborators shipped samples in one of three forms: frozen whole blood, isolated PBMCs, or DNA extracted from either of those sample types. The chain was built from TRBV6-6 and TRBJ2-3; 9 central nucleotides agree with TRBD2. The sample consisted of peripheral blood. The sequence derives from a woman aged 55-69 years with acute or convalescent COVID-19. Here is the DNA: TGTGCCAGCAGTCAGCCCGAGTTAGCGGGAGTAGCAGATACGCAGTATTTT. Translated, it reads CASSQPELAGVADTQYF.